This passage covers 20 T cell receptor beta chains from one sample sequenced in a study of blood T cell repertoires in COVID-19. Clones were sequenced by immunoSEQ multiplex PCR, and TCRdb holds only the in-frame ones, with some missing. The table includes about 220,000 clones, around 83% detected once. The material sequenced was peripheral blood. These receptor sequences come from a man aged 50-59 years who had recovered from COVID-19.

The rearrangement joins TRBV5-5 to TRBJ1-2; TRBD1 matches at 7 bases. The CDR3 runs to 12 residues. The V gene's germline CDR1 is SGHKS and CDR2 YYEKEE (reference sequence). V was pared by 4 bases and J by 4 bases, with 1 base of the junction left unmatched. CDR3 residues: CASSRDSYGYTF. The CDR3 DNA sequence: TGTGCCAGCAGCCGGGACAGCTATGGCTACACCTTC.

The chain uses TRBV24-1 and TRBJ2-3; possible D gene TRBD2, 5 bases. The ends were cut back, 3 bases at V and 3 bases at J, with 12 bases in the middle. Germline-derived CDR1 and CDR2 are KGHDR and SFDVKD. CDR3 length equals 15 residues. The CDR3 bases are TGTGCCACCAGTGATCCTTCTAGCAGAACAGATACGCAGTATTTT. Its translation is CATSDPSSRTDTQYF.

The chain couples TRBV28 to TRBJ1-2, with TRBD1 matching 8 bases. The J segment lost 8 bases and the V segment lost 5 bases, leaving 13 bases of the junction unmatched. Looked up from germline, CDR1 is MDHEN and CDR2 is SYDVKM. This CDR3 is built from 15 residues. CDR3 amino acids: CASSPTLDRVGGYTF. DNA for the CDR3: TGTGCCAGCAGTCCAACCTTGGACAGGGTGGGAGGCTACACCTTC.

The rearrangement links TRBV27 to TRBJ2-1; 9 positions match TRBD2. Unmatched junction bases numbered 9, after V lost 2 bases and J lost 4 bases. CDR1 and CDR2 from the germline V gene are MNHEY and SMNVEV (reference sequence). The CDR3 consists of 17 residues. This CDR3 reads CASSLPSGRPSYNEQFF. The DNA of the CDR3 is TGTGCCAGCAGTTTACCCAGCGGGAGGCCATCTTACAATGAGCAGTTCTTC.

The genes are TRBV28 and TRBJ1-2; tentative D call: TRBD1 (5 bases). This CDR3 comprises 13 residues. Between the trimmed V and J ends, which lost 5 bases and 8 bases, there was a span of 15 bases. The germline V gene has CDR1 MDHEN and CDR2 SYDVKM. The CDR3 nucleotides are TGTGCCAGCAGTGATGGGGGACTACCCGGCTACACCTTC. Protein: CASSDGGLPGYTF.

V and J are TRBV5-1 and TRBJ1-2, with D perhaps matching TRBD1 (5 bases). This CDR3 is 15 amino acids long. Trimming took off 0 bases at V and 8 bases at J, with 17 bases between the two ends. In germline, CDR1 is SGHRS, CDR2 YFSETQ. CDR3 sequence: CASSLERTGPSGYTF. As DNA, the CDR3 is TGCGCCAGCAGCTTGGAAAGAACAGGTCCGTCGGGCTACACCTTC.

The rearrangement uses TRBV28 and TRBJ1-4; tentatively, D is TRBD1 (6 bases). The V gene's germline CDR1 is MDHEN and CDR2 SYDVKM. This CDR3 spans 16 amino acids. Trimming shortened V by 5 bases and J by 2 bases, and 15 bases separated the two germline ends. The CDR3 bases are TGTGCCAGCAGTGGCGGGGGCGCCTCCACTAATGAAAAACTGTTTTTT. Its protein is CASSGGGASTNEKLFF. The whole variable domain, filled in from reference TRBV28 and TRBJ1-4, reads DVKVTQSSRYLVKRTGEKVFLECVQDMDHENMFWYRQDPGLGLRLIYFSYDVKMKEKGDIPEGYSVSREKKERFSLILESASTNQTSMYLCASSGGGASTNEKLFFGSGTQLSVL.

V usage is TRBV5-1 and J usage is TRBJ1-2, with unresolved D. Per the germline V gene, CDR1 is SGHRS and CDR2 is YFSETQ. CDR3 length: 12 amino acids. Trimming pared 7 bases from V and 6 bases from J, leaving 13 bases between. The CDR3 DNA reads as TGCGCCAGCGGGCCGACGGTCGATGGCTACACCTTC. Encoded protein: CASGPTVDGYTF.

This clone came up a few times. The rearrangement uses TRBV7-2 and TRBJ1-2; D not certain. The CDR3 length is 13 residues. The V end was cut by 5 bases, the J end by 3 bases, with 10 bases between. Germline-derived CDR1 and CDR2 are SGHTA and FQGNSA. The CDR3 DNA sequence: TGTGCCAGCAGCCCCGGCGGGGACTATGGCTACACCTTC. Amino acids: CASSPGGDYGYTF.

The chain employs TRBV7-9 and TRBJ2-7; the D is unclear. CDR1 is SEHNR, CDR2 FQNEAQ, per germline (reference sequence). The CDR3 loop spans 11 amino acids. V lost 4 bases and J 7 bases, leaving 8 bases between the germline ends. CDR3 in amino acids: CASSSVGEQYF. CDR3 sequence (DNA): TGTGCCAGCAGCTCTGTCGGTGAGCAGTACTTC.

This rearrangement joins TRBV14 to TRBJ2-3, with 10 bases matching TRBD1. V lost 0 bases to trimming and J lost 6 bases; unmatched junction nucleotides: 9. This CDR3 is built from 17 residues. The germline V gene encodes CDR1 SGHDN and CDR2 FVKESK. CDR3 protein: CASSQEPGQGFSDTQYF. The CDR3 DNA reads as TGTGCCAGCAGCCAAGAGCCGGGACAGGGGTTTTCGGATACGCAGTATTTT.

This rearrangement joins TRBV30 to TRBJ1-3, with a possible D match to TRBD1 (5 bases). Trimming removed 2 bases from V and 1 base from J, with 15 bases in between. Germline CDR1 is GTSNPN and CDR2 is SVGIG (reference sequence). This CDR3 comprises 16 residues. This CDR3 reads CAWSSLSRASGNTIYF. In DNA form, the CDR3 reads TGTGCCTGGAGTTCTCTCTCCAGGGCGTCTGGAAACACCATATATTTT.

Concerning this clone: A read error may produce the germline difference seen at one junction end. The CDR3 DNA sequence: TGTGCCAGCAGGGAAGGGACAGGTCGAACCGGGGAGCTGTTTTTT. It codes for CASREGTGRTGELFF. This chain connects TRBV6-1 to TRBJ2-2, with 8 bases aligning to TRBD1. The germline V gene has CDR1 MNHNS and CDR2 SASEGT. This CDR3 contains 15 residues.

The chain employs TRBV5-1 and TRBJ1-2, with D perhaps TRBD1 (5 bases). Germline CDR1 is SGHRS and CDR2 is YFSETQ. Trimming stripped 0 bases from V and 4 bases from J, with 13 bases between. The CDR3 extends over 15 amino acids. CDR3 loop: CASSLEPDKLYGYTF. As DNA, the CDR3 is TGCGCCAGCAGCTTGGAGCCGGACAAACTCTATGGCTACACCTTC.

V gene TRBV21-1 combines with J gene TRBJ1-4. TRBV21-1 has pseudogene status. This CDR3 comprises 14 residues. CDR3: CASTFRSGHEKLFF. The DNA for the CDR3 is TGTGCCAGCACCTTTCGGAGCGGGCACGAAAAACTGTTTTTT.

The chain joins TRBV6-5 to TRBJ2-5, with D possibly TRBD1 on 5 matching bases. From germline, CDR1 is MNHEY and CDR2 SVGAGI. CDR3 length equals 13 residues. The V end lost 8 bases, the J end lost 1 base, and 11 bases lay between the germline ends. Written as DNA, the CDR3 is TGTGCCAGCTGCCAGACAGCCCAAGAGACCCAGTACTTC. It yields the protein CASCQTAQETQYF.

This clone was counted a few times. The gene calls are TRBV6-2 or TRBV6-3 and TRBJ2-7, with a weak D call TRBD2 (6 bases). V dropped 0 bases and J dropped 4 bases, with 13 bases sitting between them. The CDR3 is 15 residues long. Germline CDR1 is MNHEY and CDR2 is SVGEGT. The CDR3 protein is CASSYSVLEGYEQYF. CDR3 DNA sequence: TGTGCCAGCAGTTACTCGGTTTTGGAGGGGTACGAGCAGTACTTC.

The V and J genes are TRBV19 and TRBJ2-6, with a weak D call TRBD1 (6 bases). V was pared by 6 bases and J by 2 bases, with 11 bases between. This CDR3 contains 15 residues. Per the germline V gene, CDR1 is LNHDA and CDR2 is SQIVND (reference sequence). CDR3 DNA sequence: TGTGCCAGTAGAAACAGGGTCGCTGGGGCCAACGTCCTGACTTTC. Protein: CASRNRVAGANVLTF.

The V and J genes are TRBV5-1 and TRBJ1-2, with 9 positions matching TRBD1. V gave up 4 bases and J gave up 7 bases; unmatched junction bases: 8. Germline V lookup: CDR1 SGHRS, CDR2 YFSETQ. This CDR3 has 14 residues. In nucleotides, the CDR3 is TGCGCCAGCAGCCCGGAAACAGGGGGCGTTGGCTACACCTTC. Protein sequence: CASSPETGGVGYTF.

This chain connects TRBV29-1 to TRBJ2-1; TRBD2 agrees at 14 bases. V dropped 4 bases and J dropped 4; count of bases not matched to a gene: 6. The CDR3 covers 16 residues. Germline CDR1 and CDR2: SQVTM and ANQGSEA. The CDR3 sequence: CSVVPGTSGSYNEQFF. As DNA, the CDR3 is TGCAGCGTTGTCCCAGGGACTAGCGGGAGTTACAATGAGCAGTTCTTC.